The clone carrying this TCR beta chain was observed a handful of times. Its antigen is not identified. Clones were sequenced by immunoSEQ multiplex PCR, and TCRdb holds only the in-frame ones, with some missing. The sample holds more than 95,000 clones, 88% seen once. The data belong to a study of T cell responses to AZD1222 COVID-19 vaccine. General study points: Dominant at 160-218 and 743-854, vaccine-associated CD4 TCRs also spanned spike. Repertoires in all cases were sampled only once the peak T cell response had passed.

This sample comprised peripheral blood, obtained 28 days after the second AZD1222 dose. The clonotype was recovered from an adult who received the AZD1222 COVID-19 vaccine.

The CDR3 spells CASSRQIGAFF. The DNA of the CDR3 is TGTGCCAGCAGCCGTCAGATCGGAGCTTTCTTT. The chain links TRBV2 to TRBJ1-1, with no clear D. Trimming pared 6 bases from V and 10 bases from J, leaving 12 bases between. CDR1 is SNHLY, CDR2 FYNNEI, per germline. CDR3 size: 11 residues.